Here is one T cell receptor (beta chain) with its context. The antigen this receptor binds is unknown. No clone much larger than this one lies a single base away; base qualities are absent. This sample stems from a study of cytomegalovirus exposure and HLA in healthy donors (dated by TCRdb to the late 2010s). For the wider study: According to an earlier analysis of around 600 of the donors, about 180 million T cells yielded some 110 million unique TCR beta sequences and about 300 Gb of sequence data. An early release covering about 600 HLA-typed donors comprised about 290 gigabases of sequencing data and roughly 85 million unique TCR sequences. Among the roughly 400 genotyped donors, around 81% belonged to the genetic ancestry cluster associated with self-reported Caucasian donors. The aim of the study was to test whether cataloging public T cell receptors could identify signatures of past pathogen exposure. The study used immunosequencing to profile the T cell repertoires of around 600 subjects and linked those repertoires to cytomegalovirus serostatus. Along with the approximately 670-subject first cohort, a separate validation cohort of over a hundred different subjects was used. High-throughput TCR immunosequencing, statistical association of individual TCRs with disease status, and machine learning were combined to predict cytomegalovirus infection status. To study patterns of TCR occurrence, a later analysis re-analyzed previously published TCR beta repertoires from several hundred donors and added high-resolution HLA genotyping. Rather than drawing on any new phenotypic data, the later analysis identified candidate immune exposures from TCR beta sequences and the way those sequences occurred across donors. To decide whether each TCR beta V gene segment behaved as functional or pseudogenic, an earlier analysis of some 540 of the donors relied on high-throughput TCR beta sequencing. Donor age, sex, ethnicity and CMV serostatus were compiled alongside the repertoire data. A later genetic analysis used genome-wide SNP genotypes for about three fifths of the 666 donors, treating that subset as a discovery cohort. Every discovery cohort repertoire had been produced on one sequencing platform. Class I and class II HLA loci were covered by the typing at four-digit resolution. The number of donors typed differed by locus, with roughly 620-640 for A, B, C, DRB1 and DQB1, more than 500 for DQA1, 600 to 610 for DPA1, and around 460 for DPB1. Because of strong linkage in the cohort, five DR-DQ haplotypes were treated as single units for association and clustering. On average, roughly 250,000 unique TCR beta nucleotide sequences were sequenced per donor among several hundred genotyped donors of the cohort, with about 17% of those sequences being non-productive.

The cysteine opens and the phenylalanine closes a CDR3 of 14 amino acids. The read is trimmed to its CDR3 DNA, 42 bases read in frame from base 1. According to the germline V gene, CDR1 reads SGHRS and CDR2 reads YFSETQ. The cohort was made up of 650 to 700 healthy bone marrow donors. At the time of sampling, all cohort members were nominally healthy, though unrecorded immune exposures were likely present. The donor tested CMV seropositive, placing the donor among the 289 seropositive members of the cohort. A peripheral blood sample was collected from each donor, and TCR beta sequencing was performed on peripheral blood mononuclear cells. The Qiagen DNeasy Blood Extraction Kit was used to extract genomic DNA from the blood cell samples. General findings and caveats noted by the study authors: In an earlier analysis of some 500 of the donors, most TCR beta V segments appeared in productive rearrangements about 87% or about 30% of the time, broadly matching IMGT annotations. Linkage disequilibrium might explain the correlated functional status among segregating V segments, but an unknown experimental factor could not be ruled out. Several of the top co-occurrence clusters appeared to be linked to parvovirus B19, influenza, CMV and Epstein-Barr virus, according to a later analysis. Compared with the approximately 700-donor mean, donors in an Asian-associated ancestry cluster had fewer N-insertions in productive TCRs, according to a later genetic analysis. A later analysis found that HLA-associated TCR beta chains were more clonally expanded and had lower generation probabilities than equally common non-associated chains. In a later analysis, most CMV-associated TCR beta chains were found to appear HLA-restricted, with HLA associations seemingly driven largely by CMV exposure. A total of around 150 TCR beta chains were listed by the study as associated with cytomegalovirus. The classifier was reported to diagnose cytomegalovirus status with high specificity and sensitivity in both the original cohort and the validation cohort. A further reported finding was that TCR beta sequences accurately predicted the HLA-A and HLA-B alleles for most subjects in the first cohort. A later analysis associated approximately 17,000 TCR beta sequences with specific HLA alleles at a false discovery rate of 0.05. While some public TCRs were present in many individuals, most TCR sequences turned up only very rarely across donors. Only TCR beta chains were sequenced in this cohort, and the absence of alpha or paired-chain data limited detectable features. The only immune exposure information available for the cohort was CMV serostatus. In vitro tests confirmed that a few of the cytomegalovirus-associated TCR beta chains recognize cytomegalovirus antigens. In a later analysis, the rate of TCR association differed among HLA loci, with DRB1 alleles having the most associated TCRs and HLA-C alleles having the fewest. The earlier analysis of almost 600 of the donors excluded 15 to 20 rarely observed V segments, including chromosome 9 orphons, because counts were too low. The sequencing pipeline was judged likely to have produced a cluster of highly shared sequence variants as a technical artifact. In a later genetic analysis, a missense DCLRE1C variant was associated with V-gene and J-gene trimming of TCR beta chains, and the association was replicated in an independent cohort. Presence/absence analyses assumed roughly uniform sequencing depth across donors, an assumption that may not hold. When HLA alleles, especially DR and DQ, strongly co-occurred, TCR associations were difficult to assign to individual alleles. Because some donors lacked HLA typing at each locus, the association tests relied only on the typed subset. According to the authors, the approach could potentially be generalized to other disease states and immunological phenotypes. Some IMGT-functional V segments, including TRBV6-2 and TRBV6-3, could not be distinguished by the 87-base-pair reads and were therefore excluded.

The method behind the library was the immunoSEQ multiplex PCR assay. For the multiplex PCR, a mixture combining 60 forward primers for TCR Vbeta segments and 13 reverse primers for TCR Jbeta segments was used. The CDR3 region of rearranged TCR beta genes was amplified from genomic DNA with a multiplex PCR assay. The amplified TCR beta libraries were sequenced on the Illumina HiSeq System as 87-base-pair reads. Per the source publication's procedure: A later analysis tallied 75 million to 85 million unique TCR beta chains across the 550 to 850 repertoires, and about 10 million of those chains were shared by two or more donors. Raw reads were error-corrected and collapsed into unique sequences by a nearest-neighbor algorithm in which closely related sequences were merged to remove PCR and sequencing errors. To assign V, D and J gene segments, CDR3 sequences were aligned to IMGT reference sequences. For a sequence to be retained, at least a six-nucleotide match to both a V gene segment and a J gene segment was required. A rearrangement was called productive if the CDR3 had no stop codons and remained in frame with V and J, and every other rearrangement was called non-productive. CDR3 was defined according to IMGT convention as the region running from the second conserved V-encoded cysteine to the conserved J-encoded phenylalanine. In an earlier analysis of more than 550 of the donors, sequences lacking an unambiguous match to a single V gene segment were excluded. In an earlier analysis of approximately 550 of the donors, V segments were called functional above 56.7% productive rearrangements and were called segregating when the between-donor standard deviation exceeded 5%. A statistical classification framework was built to diagnose cytomegalovirus status from the catalog of TCR beta chain sequences. A later analysis assigned V and J genes by comparing TCR nucleotide sequences with IMGT/GENE-DB human TR gene sequences. A later analysis assigned CDR3 sequences and most-parsimonious VDJ recombination scenarios with the TCRdist pipeline. A later analysis defined each TCR beta chain by its CDR3 amino acid sequence plus V-gene family, and excluded reads lacking a unique V-gene family. As a way to deal with suspected cross-contamination and a sequencing artifact, a later analysis dropped more than 500 nucleotide sequences that were highly shared and had low generation probability. In a later analysis, a clonal expansion index was calculated for each public chain from normalized within-repertoire ranks of inferred template counts. In a later analysis, generation probabilities were computed using a VDJ recombination model fitted to out-of-frame rearrangements, and the results were checked against IGoR. Hypergeometric tests were used in a later analysis to score TCR-TCR, TCR-HLA and TCR-CMV co-occurrence, with a repertoire-size bias correction applied to the TCR pairs. False discovery rates were estimated in a later analysis by permuting HLA or CMV assignments 20 times. In a later analysis, co-occurring TCRs were grouped with DBSCAN, and TCRdist sequence similarity was added when clustering was performed within HLA-allele-positive subsets. Repertoires with fewer than 30,000 or more than 120,000 public chains were left out of co-occurrence clustering, as were four to six repertoires with anomalous nucleotide sharing. The immuneACCESS repertoire file appears here via TCRdb, limited to in-frame rearrangements. These files lack a portion of the clones; in checked studies, under half of the deficit traces to unresolved V genes, and the cause of the others is not known. V, J and clone size were drawn from that table, and D and trimming were deduced from the DNA. This sample holds about 160,000 clones; approximately 80% were observed only once. 8% to 10% of the sample lies in the top ten.

The chain links TRBV5-1 with TRBJ2-5; the junction holds 9 bases that match TRBD2. The J call may be mistaken, given a closer DNA end match to TRBJ2-7. Sequenced material: PBMCs. This sequence originates from a man aged 18 to 29 in good health and CMV-seropositive. The bases are TGCGCCAGCAGCTTGCTAGCGGGGTCTTACGAGCAGTACTTC. Its protein is CASSLLAGSYEQYF.